This T cell receptor beta chain was sequenced in a study of somatic mutations in cytotoxic T cells in rheumatoid arthritis (dated by TCRdb to 2017 to 2019). Notes on the research overall: A FACSAria II or Sony SH800 was used to flow-sort some V beta antibody-stained T-cell populations at nearly 100% purity, and TCRB sequencing was also done on sorted V beta1+ cells. A total of 65 or so rheumatoid arthritis patients and roughly 18 healthy controls underwent TCRB deep sequencing. In newly diagnosed rheumatoid arthritis without treatment, the study examined if expanded CD8+ T-cell clones harbor somatic mutations, relying on TCRB deep sequencing to characterize clonality. The median ages of the patient and control groups were essentially identical. Results the study describes overall, beyond this receptor: There was no significant difference in CD8+ T-cell clonality between rheumatoid arthritis patients and age-matched healthy controls. The largest CD8+ clone made up more than 20% of CD8+ cells in about an eighth of the 65 patients, and blood and synovial fluid shared several identical CD8+ TCRB sequences. CD8+ clonality increased with age in patients (Spearman r=0.49) but not in healthy controls. It was unknown which antigens the expanded CD8+ clones targeted, and their absence from virus-specific databases did not exclude viral specificity. The slight TRBV07 underrepresentation in patients was not adjusted for multiple comparisons.

The V end loses 0 bases and the J end loses 4 bases, and a stretch of 9 bases separates them. Including the terminal cysteine and phenylalanine, the CDR3 comprises 14 residues. Only the CDR3 DNA is retained, 42 bases long and in frame from the first base. CDR1 and CDR2 are read off the germline V gene (reference sequence) as MNHEY and SMNVEV. By share, this clone ranks as large (0.1 to 1%). No antigen is known for it. Base-call qualities are not available, and no considerably larger clone is one nucleotide away. With a median age of around 52 years (range 21-70) and approximately 50% female, the healthy controls consisted of about 19 blood donors whose buffy coats were used. Flow cytometry confirmed the purity of CD4+ and CD8+ cells that had been isolated by positive magnetic bead selection on an AutoMACS. Isolation of peripheral blood mononuclear cells was done through Ficoll-Paque PLUS density gradient separation. DNA was extracted from CD4-enriched, CD8-enriched or PBMC samples with Nucleospin Tissue or Tissue XS kits and quantified with a Qubit 2.0 fluorometer.

Genomic DNA underwent TCRB CDR3 sequencing using the immunoSEQ assay. As for the original processing: The analyses included only productive TCRB rearrangements. Defining a clone by its unique TCRB CDR3 sequence, the study calculated clonality as a productive clonality index derived from Shannon entropy. Repertoire overlap between two samples was calculated from the template counts of each clone relative to total templates per sample. V-gene usage from TCRB sequencing and V-gene usage measured by flow cytometry were correlated (Spearman r of about 0.62). Not all clones reach the TCRdb copy of this immuneACCESS table, which keeps in-frame sequences only. Checked studies attribute under half of the gap to unresolved V genes and leave the rest unexplained. The V and J calls and clone size were taken over from that table, and D and trimming were inferred from the DNA. For this sample the table gives thousands of clones, of which roughly 75% were detected only once. 36% of the sample goes to the ten largest clones.

The chain was built from TRBV27 and TRBJ1-2; no confident D gene assignment can be made. The source material was CD8+ T cells sorted from blood. The receptor was isolated from a woman aged 45-60 years in good health. The DNA reads as follows: TGTGCCAGCAGTTTATCCCCCCCCAGCTATGGCTACACCTTC. Its protein is CASSLSPPSYGYTF.